Described below is a single TCR beta chain sequence and its context. Primers for the PCR totalled 60 Vbeta and 13 Jbeta. The table came from immunoSEQ multiplex PCR; TCRdb's copy has only in-frame clones and leaves some out. This sample has about 140,000 clones, with 80% found just once. The CDR3 contains 17 residues. Germline CDR1 is SGDLS and CDR2 is YYNGEE. With 0 bases clipped from V and 4 bases from J, the junction kept 4 bases outside the gene matches. The sample comes from a study of cytomegalovirus exposure and HLA in healthy donors. What was sequenced was PBMCs. The chain joins TRBV9 to TRBJ2-3, with 14 bases identical to TRBD2. This receptor was taken from a woman in her thirties or forties in good health and CMV-seronegative. The CDR3 DNA reads as TGTGCCAGCAGCGTAGACCCGACTAGCGGGAGGGCAGATACGCAGTATTTT. It specifies CASSVDPTSGRADTQYF.